This T cell receptor beta chain is from a study of blood T cells in healthy people across ages. Through a sample-barcoded 5' primer and a J-beta primer mix, a second PCR was run for about 6 to 11 cycles. TCRdb reprocessed the 5' RACE reads with MiXCR, giving one entry per CDR3 protein. The sample consists of 1.5 million to 2 million distinct CDR3 sequences, roughly 43% of them appearing once. Study observations and caveats: Per-million-T-cell TCR beta diversity fell roughly linearly with age. Relative to aged donors, long-lived donors carried more naive CD4+ cells and displayed higher diversity.

For this clonotype: Its antigen is not identified.

The V gene lost 0 bases and the J gene lost 0 bases, with 9 bases spanning the gap. This CDR3 region has 15 residues. Germline CDR1 reads SGDLS; CDR2 reads YYNGEE. The sequenced sample consisted of blood. The chain links TRBV9 to TRBJ1-2; maybe TRBD1 (5 bases). This TCR came from a human donor in good health. As DNA, the CDR3 is TGTGCCAGCAGCGTAGTCGACAGACCTAACTATGGCTACACCTTC. This encodes CASSVVDRPNYGYTF.